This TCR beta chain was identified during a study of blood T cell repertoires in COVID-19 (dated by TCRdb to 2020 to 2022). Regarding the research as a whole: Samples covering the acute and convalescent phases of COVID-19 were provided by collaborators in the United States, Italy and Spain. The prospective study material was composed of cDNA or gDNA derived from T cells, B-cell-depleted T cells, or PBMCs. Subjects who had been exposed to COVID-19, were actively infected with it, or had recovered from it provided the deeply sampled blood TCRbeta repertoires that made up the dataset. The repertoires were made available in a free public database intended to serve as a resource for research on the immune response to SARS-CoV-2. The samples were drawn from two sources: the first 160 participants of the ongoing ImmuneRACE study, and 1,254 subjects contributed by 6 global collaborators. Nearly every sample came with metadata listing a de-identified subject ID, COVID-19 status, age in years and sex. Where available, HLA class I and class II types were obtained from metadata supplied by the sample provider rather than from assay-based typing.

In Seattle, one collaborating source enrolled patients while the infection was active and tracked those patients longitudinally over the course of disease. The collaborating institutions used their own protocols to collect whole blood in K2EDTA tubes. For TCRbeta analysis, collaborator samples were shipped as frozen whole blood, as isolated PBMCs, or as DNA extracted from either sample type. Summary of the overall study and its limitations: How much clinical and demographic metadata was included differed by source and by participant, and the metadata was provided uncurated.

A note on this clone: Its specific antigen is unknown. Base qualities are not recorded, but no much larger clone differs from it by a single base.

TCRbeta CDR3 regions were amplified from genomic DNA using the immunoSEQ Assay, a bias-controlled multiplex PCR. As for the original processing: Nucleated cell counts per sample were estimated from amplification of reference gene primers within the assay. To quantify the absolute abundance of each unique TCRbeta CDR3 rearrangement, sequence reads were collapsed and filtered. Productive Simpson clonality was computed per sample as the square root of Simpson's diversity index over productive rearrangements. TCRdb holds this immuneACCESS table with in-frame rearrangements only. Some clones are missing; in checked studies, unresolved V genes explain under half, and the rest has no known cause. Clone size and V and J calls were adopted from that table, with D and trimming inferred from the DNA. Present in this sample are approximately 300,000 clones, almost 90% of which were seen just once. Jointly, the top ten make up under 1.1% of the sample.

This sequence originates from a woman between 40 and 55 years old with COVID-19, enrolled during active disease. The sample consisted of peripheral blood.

The nucleotide sequence is given as TGTGCCAGCAGCGTTGCATCGCAGGGGGTGGAAGGCACCATATATTTT. It is translated as CASSVASQGVEGTIYF. This receptor chain uses TRBV9 and TRBJ1-3, with 7 middle bases fitting TRBD1. Measured from the cysteine to the phenylalanine, the CDR3 is 16 residues long. Of the read, only the CDR3 DNA is kept; its 48 bases are in frame from base 1. Looking up the germline V gene yields CDR1 SGDLS and CDR2 YYNGEE. V is cut back by 2 bases and J by 9 bases, with 14 bases in the junction unmatched.